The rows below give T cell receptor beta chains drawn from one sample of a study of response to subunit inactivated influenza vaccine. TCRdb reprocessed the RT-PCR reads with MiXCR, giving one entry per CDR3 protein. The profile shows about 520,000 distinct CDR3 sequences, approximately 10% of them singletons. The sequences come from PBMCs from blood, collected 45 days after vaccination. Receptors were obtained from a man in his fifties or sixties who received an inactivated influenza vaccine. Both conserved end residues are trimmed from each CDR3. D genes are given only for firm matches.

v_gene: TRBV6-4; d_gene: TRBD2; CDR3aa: ASSDVAGSLLNEQF
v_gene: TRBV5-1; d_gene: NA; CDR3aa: ASSLVVSGTGELF
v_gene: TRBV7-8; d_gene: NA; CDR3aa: ASSPPIGEQY
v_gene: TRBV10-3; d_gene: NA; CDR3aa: AISDLGAGYGYT
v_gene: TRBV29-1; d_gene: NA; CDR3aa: SVEDEKGNYGYT
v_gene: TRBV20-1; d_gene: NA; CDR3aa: SATPLVYNEQF
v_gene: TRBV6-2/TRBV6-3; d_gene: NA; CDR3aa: ASSYFGRTLRNEQF
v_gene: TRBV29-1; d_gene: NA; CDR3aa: SVEARLTDTQY
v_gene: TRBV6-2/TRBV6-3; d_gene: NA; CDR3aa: ASSPNVGATGELF
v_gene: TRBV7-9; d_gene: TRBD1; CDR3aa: ASSVTGAVGEAF
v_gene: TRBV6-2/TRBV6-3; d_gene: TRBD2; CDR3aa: ASSYGGDGPYEQY
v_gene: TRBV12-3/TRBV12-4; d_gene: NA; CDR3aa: ASSLGQGGEAF
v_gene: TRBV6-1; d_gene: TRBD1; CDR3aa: ASRRQGLTGELF
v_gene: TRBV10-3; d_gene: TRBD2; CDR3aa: AISEPTGTSGRSEQF
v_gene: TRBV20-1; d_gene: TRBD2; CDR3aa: SALSSGRMNEQF
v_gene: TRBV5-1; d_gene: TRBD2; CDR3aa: ASSPEVSGSGLF
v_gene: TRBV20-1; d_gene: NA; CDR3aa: SAKTGRRETQY
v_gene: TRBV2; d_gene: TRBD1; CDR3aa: ASSEGHRGPPQETQY
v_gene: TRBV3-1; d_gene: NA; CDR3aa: ASSQDLSQKEQF
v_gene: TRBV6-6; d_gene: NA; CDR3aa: ASSRTHEQF
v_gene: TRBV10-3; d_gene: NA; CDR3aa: AISSPGGSHSTDTQY
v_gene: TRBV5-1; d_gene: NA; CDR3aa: ASSLNTGVSTDTQY
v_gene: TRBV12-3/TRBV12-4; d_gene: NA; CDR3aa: ASSPNNRGEQF
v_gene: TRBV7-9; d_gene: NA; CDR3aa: ASSSDPFGVQF
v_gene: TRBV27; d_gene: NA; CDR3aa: ASSLSTGSGTGELF
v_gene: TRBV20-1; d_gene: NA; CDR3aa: SVQTGAGELF
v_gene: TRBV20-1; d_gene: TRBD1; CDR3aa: SARDRGTYEQY
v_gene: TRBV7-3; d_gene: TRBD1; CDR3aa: ASSLDGTAETQY
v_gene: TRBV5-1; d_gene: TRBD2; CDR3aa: ASSLGREGQQY
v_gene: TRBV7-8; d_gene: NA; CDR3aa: ASSARRLGGSYEQY
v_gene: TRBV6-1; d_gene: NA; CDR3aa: ASRPHSNQPQH
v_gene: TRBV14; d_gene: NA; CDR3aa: ASSLSGSQNSPLH
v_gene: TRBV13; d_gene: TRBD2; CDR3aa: ASSLTSDLDTQY
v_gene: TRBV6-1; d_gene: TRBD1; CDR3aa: ASRKTGVRGNTQY
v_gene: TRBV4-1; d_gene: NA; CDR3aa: ASSRTGINSPLH
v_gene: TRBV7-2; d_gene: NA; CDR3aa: ASSLVPLAGYNEQF
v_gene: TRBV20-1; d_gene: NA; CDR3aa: SARDEKGSYTSYEQY